The count of the clone carrying this T cell receptor beta chain is one. Other DNA sequences from this sample encode an identical CDR3 as well. V lost 3 bases and J lost 8, with 16 bases in between. Germline V gene data show CDR1 as MNHNS and CDR2 as SASEGT. The CDR3 loop spans 14 amino acids. The study counted Cohort 3 donors as recovered given two negative PCRs, clearance, or symptom resolution. These data originate in a study of blood T cell repertoires in COVID-19. Sequencing was performed with immunoSEQ multiplex PCR; in TCRdb, only in-frame clones are kept and a portion is missing. The data hold about 330,000 clones, with over 75% observed a single time.

The rearrangement links TRBV6-1 to TRBJ1-2; a possible D gene is TRBD1 (6 bases). The source of this sequence is a woman younger than 45 who had recovered from COVID-19. What was sequenced was PBMCs or T cells enriched from blood (not recorded which). The CDR3 here is CASSETGTASGYTF. The CDR3, as DNA: TGTGCCAGCAGTGAGACAGGAACCGCTTCAGGCTACACCTTC.